The 14 T cell receptor beta chains given below trace back to one sample, sequenced in a study of T cells in narcolepsy. Clones were read by immunoSEQ multiplex PCR, and TCRdb kept only the in-frame ones, dropping some. The sample yields fewer than 25,000 clones, approximately 81% seen once. Material: memory (CD45RA-) CD4+ T cells from blood. Receptors originate from a human donor in good health.

The chain has TRBV10-2 and TRBJ2-1, with TRBD2 matching 7 bases. Germline CDR1 reads WSHSY; CDR2 reads SAAADI. The V segment lost 4 bases and the J segment 0 bases; nucleotides outside the gene matches: 15. The CDR3 runs to 19 residues. The CDR3: CASSGRGSGLESSYNEQFF. The CDR3 region has the DNA TGCGCCAGCAGTGGAAGAGGCAGTGGACTAGAAAGCTCCTACAATGAGCAGTTCTTC.

The chain employs TRBV7-3 and TRBJ2-5; 12 bases line up with TRBD2. The CDR3 runs 16 residues. Germline V gene data show CDR1 as SGHTA and CDR2 as FQGTGA. With V trimmed by 1 base and J by 5 bases, 5 bases remained unmatched. This chain's CDR3 is CASSLMASGGAETQYF. The CDR3 DNA reads TGTGCCAGCAGCTTAATGGCTAGCGGGGGGGCGGAGACCCAGTACTTC.

The rearrangement uses TRBV28 and TRBJ2-5, with TRBD2 identical over 9 bases. Germline CDR1 MDHEN, CDR2 SYDVKM. The V and J ends lost 6 bases and 11 bases, in that order; junction bases with no gene match: 7. This CDR3 has 12 residues. As DNA, the CDR3 is TGTGCCAGCAGATCGCTAGCGGGGAGACAGTACTTC. It encodes CASRSLAGRQYF.

The CDR3 here is CASGKRDRANEQYF. The DNA for the CDR3 is TGTGCTAGTGGGAAGAGGGACAGGGCCAACGAGCAGTACTTC. The chain employs TRBV12-5 and TRBJ2-7, with 9 bases aligning to TRBD1. V was clipped by 6 bases and J by 5 bases; unmatched bases: 8. The CDR3 consists of 14 residues. Germline assignment: CDR1 LGHNT and CDR2 FRNRAP. The variable domain in full, completed from reference TRBV12-5 and TRBJ2-7, reads DARVTQTPRHKVTEMGQEVTMRCQPILGHNTVFWYRQTMMQGLELLAYFRNRAPLDDSGMPKDRFSAEMPDATLATLKIQPSEPRDSAVYFCASGKRDRANEQYFGPGTRLTVT.

V is TRBV9 and J is TRBJ2-2; 8 bases map to TRBD2. Unmatched junction bases numbered 4, after V lost 2 bases and J lost 4 bases. This CDR3 region has 15 residues. Germline V gene data show CDR1 as SGDLS and CDR2 as YYNGEE. DNA of the CDR3: TGTGCCAGCAGCGTTCGACTAGCGTCCACCGGGGAGCTGTTTTTT. Protein: CASSVRLASTGELFF.

The chain is built from TRBV20-1 and TRBJ2-7; D gene unclear. The germline V gene has CDR1 DFQATT and CDR2 SNEGSKA (reference sequence). This CDR3 contains 11 residues. CDR3 DNA sequence: TGCAGGGTTACCACAGACTACGAGCAGTACTTC. Protein: CRVTTDYEQYF.

The chain uses TRBV6-5 and TRBJ1-1; D remains unclear. In germline, CDR1 is MNHEY, CDR2 SVGAGI. V was trimmed by 2 bases and J by 3 bases, leaving 10 bases between them. This CDR3 is 14 amino acids long. DNA for the CDR3: TGTGCCAGCAGTTACGCATCATCCGACACTGAAGCTTTCTTT. It specifies CASSYASSDTEAFF.

CDR3 nucleotide sequence: TGTGCCAGTAGTGGCAGGTTCTCTGGCTTTGGGGCCAACGTCCTGACTTTC. Its translation: CASSGRFSGFGANVLTF. The gene calls are TRBV19 and TRBJ2-6, with unresolved D. The CDR3 spans 17 residues. Germline-derived CDR1 and CDR2 are LNHDA and SQIVND (reference sequence). The V and J ends lost 5 bases and 3 bases respectively, with 17 bases between them.

The table lists this clone with a count of one. The chain recombines TRBV28 with TRBJ1-1, with a weak D call TRBD1 (5 bases). The CDR3 is made up of 13 amino acids. With 7 bases removed from V and 1 base from J, the gap between germline ends came to 10 bases. Germline CDR1 MDHEN, CDR2 SYDVKM. The CDR3 loop is CASINQGNTEAFF. The DNA of the CDR3 is TGTGCCAGCATTAATCAGGGGAACACTGAAGCTTTCTTT. The full variable domain, in which reference TRBV28 and TRBJ1-1 provide the parts outside the CDR3, is DVKVTQSSRYLVKRTGEKVFLECVQDMDHENMFWYRQDPGLGLRLIYFSYDVKMKEKGDIPEGYSVSREKKERFSLILESASTNQTSMYLCASINQGNTEAFFGQGTRLTVV.

As DNA, the CDR3 is TGTGCCATCAGTGAGCAGACTCTTGGCTACACCTTC. Its protein is CAISEQTLGYTF. The rearrangement links TRBV10-3 to TRBJ1-2; no reliable D call. The CDR3 totals 12 residues. CDR1 and CDR2 (germline): ENHRY, SYGVKD. Trimming took off 2 bases at V and 7 bases at J, with 8 bases between the two ends.

The DNA of the CDR3 is TGCGCCAGCAGCCCATTTGGGGGCTCTAACTATGGCTACACCTTC. Translated: CASSPFGGSNYGYTF. The chain joins TRBV5-1 to TRBJ1-2; possible D gene TRBD1, 6 bases. V shed 4 bases and J shed 0 bases, with 13 bases lying between them. The CDR3 is made up of 15 amino acids. The V gene's germline CDR1 is SGHRS and CDR2 YFSETQ.

J is TRBJ2-3 and V is TRBV9; no definite D call. Germline V gene sequence: CDR1 SGDLS, CDR2 YYNGEE. This CDR3 region has 16 residues. V lost 3 bases, J lost 2 bases, and 16 bases lay in between. DNA of the CDR3: TGTGCCAGCAGCGGCCCTTTAATGAGAAACACAGATACGCAGTATTTT. The encoded protein is CASSGPLMRNTDTQYF.

A few counts support this clone. The CDR3 region is CASSAKNRGTEAFF. CDR3 coding DNA: TGTGCCAGCAGTGCAAAGAACAGGGGCACTGAAGCTTTCTTT. The chain uses TRBV6-1 and TRBJ1-1; 7 bases align to TRBD1. Germline trimming cut 4 bases from V and 4 bases from J; bases unmatched to any gene: 6. Germline V gene data show CDR1 as MNHNS and CDR2 as SASEGT. The CDR3 length is 14 residues.

CDR3 DNA sequence: TGCGCCAGCAGCCAAGACGCGACCGGGGGTCAAGAGACCCAGTACTTC. Translated: CASSQDATGGQETQYF. The gene calls are TRBV4-1 and TRBJ2-5, with D possibly TRBD2 on 6 matching bases. This CDR3 is built from 16 residues. Germline CDR1 reads MGHRA; CDR2 reads YSYEKL. V shed 0 bases and J shed 2 bases, with 13 bases lying between them.